This TCR beta chain stems from a study of breast tumors, draining lymph nodes, adjacent tissues. CDR3 length: 15 residues. Per the germline V gene, CDR1 is MGHRA and CDR2 is YSYEKL. Trimming at V came to 4 bases and at J to 0 bases, leaving 5 bases not matched to a gene. Axillary draining lymph nodes of breast cancer patients supplied the node samples. This clonotype occurred many times. A single record per CDR3 protein comes from TCRdb applying MiXCR to the multiplex PCR reads. The table lists around 230,000 distinct CDR3 sequences, roughly 32% of them singletons. The chain carries TRBV4-1 and TRBJ2-7, with 8 bases lining up with TRBD2. The receptor's source is a female donor with breast cancer. Some clones in this sample may be carry-over from other donors' samples. The sequenced sample consisted of axillary lymph node tissue. CDR3 bases: TGCGCCAGCAGCCTTACTAGCGGAGGCTCCTACGAGCAGTACTTC. It codes for CASSLTSGGSYEQYF.